This TCR beta chain comes out of a study of OX40 agonist ivuxolimab in advanced cancers. The wider study: Patients with prior anti-PD-1, anti-PD-L1 or anti-CTLA-4 therapy were eligible; approximately 40% had some.

Trimming stripped 8 bases from V and 1 base from J, with 11 bases between. There are 13 residues in the CDR3. Per the germline V gene, CDR1 is MNHNS and CDR2 is SASEGT. Study-wide points: The study found that CD8+ T cells averaged more expanded clones than CD4+. Dosing at 0.1 to 3.0 mg/kg was accompanied by clonal expansion of CD4+ and CD8+ blood T cells by week 6. Compared with others, partial responders at 0.1-3.0 mg/kg displayed clonal expansion among the lowest.

Sequencing used immunoSEQ multiplex PCR; TCRdb keeps in-frame clones, though not all of them. In the table there are tens of thousands of clones, over 70% of which are singletons. With regard to this clone: Its antigen is undetermined.

The sequenced sample was CD4+ or CD8+ T cells sorted from blood, obtained in a trial of the OX40 agonist ivuxolimab. This TCR was recovered from an adult with an advanced solid tumor such as melanoma, head and neck, liver or kidney cancer. The genes are TRBV6-1 and TRBJ1-1; no clear D. The CDR3 DNA follows: TGTGCCAGCTTCAAGCAGAGGAACACTGAAGCTTTCTTT. Translating gives CASFKQRNTEAFF.